The following is a T cell receptor (beta chain) sequence with its context. Its antigen has not been determined. No much larger clonotype is one base removed from it; base qualities were not supplied. Per the germline V gene, MNHEY is the CDR1 and SVGAGI is the CDR2. Trimming costs V 5 bases and J 2 bases, and their ends lie 12 bases apart. The CDR3 contains 15 residues, cysteine and phenylalanine counted. The sequence is cut down to CDR3 DNA, 45 bases in frame from base 1. TCR beta libraries were generated from genomic DNA with the immunoSEQ kit, following the manufacturer's recommendations. To prepare libraries, a first multiplex PCR with proprietary primers was run, followed by a second PCR that added unique barcodes, and a bead cleanup was done after each round. A kit-provided positive control reaction and a negative control reaction were included in every sample batch. The final libraries were assessed on an Agilent 4200 TapeStation D1000 ScreenTape, pooled by volume, and quantified by qPCR. Sequencing was performed on an Illumina NextSeq500 using a MidOutput 150-cycle cartridge, with 156 Read1 cycles, 15 Index1 cycles, and the kit custom primers. The pooled library was loaded at approximately 1 pM with a roughly 20% PhiX control spike-in. In the source study's methods: Vendor-processed data were analyzed in R, and a clonotype was defined as all T cells sharing the same CDR3 nucleotide sequence. In the clone abundance analyses, frequencies were normalized to the 10,000 most abundant clones in each sample. Public T cell clones, which averaged fewer than five per sample, were removed prior to analysis. An abundance difference of at least 32-fold between compartments was the criterion for calling clonotypes tumor-enriched or baseline blood-enriched. A beta-binomial differential abundance model was used to identify clonotypes that were expanded or contracted between blood time points. Tumor-blood repertoire similarity was measured with the Baroni-Urbani and Buser coefficient, and group comparisons used two-tailed Wilcoxon tests in R. Imported from immuneACCESS, the table was reduced by TCRdb to in-frame sequences with V and J called. These copies leave out some clones; in studies compared against another copy, an unresolved V gene accounts for under half, and the cause of the remainder is not known. Clone size and the V and J calls come from that table; the DNA yielded D and trimming. This sample holds 150,000 or so clones; about nine tenths were observed only once. Roughly 4% of the sample is in the top ten clones.

This sample stems from a study of radiation and T cells in renal cell carcinoma (dated by TCRdb to about 2020). About the investigation overall: The samples were obtained from a clinical trial, where primary renal cell carcinomas were treated with 15 Gy stereotactic body radiation therapy and then removed by nephrectomy 4 weeks afterward. Across all 50 or so samples, 4,016,671 unique CDR3 nucleotide sequences, encoding 2,658,974 unique CDR3 amino acid sequences, were identified. TCR beta sequencing covered 55 or so samples in total, comprising some 26 tumors and 27 peripheral blood samples. Study-wide conclusions, independent of this receptor: Top tumor clonotypes rose in blood from baseline to 2 weeks post-radiation, then contracted by 4 weeks, suggesting transient expansion of tumor-resident clones. With a single-armed trial design, the study had no way to address how radiation dose or scheduling affects the TCR repertoire. Tracking of blood repertoire dynamics stopped at four to five weeks after treatment, with no follow-up past that point. No pretreatment tumor biopsies were available, so the baseline intratumoral presence of clonotypes could not be determined.

The time point label here, explained by the study, means: baseline pretreatment blood. Taken with the paper, the label for treatment or condition translates to: 15 Gy SBRT to primary tumor, nephrectomy 4 weeks later. Serial peripheral blood from radiation-treated patients was sampled at baseline, 2 weeks and 4 weeks after SBRT to track tumor-enriched clonotypes. Every patient's renal cell carcinoma showed clear cell pathology. The QIAamp DNA Blood Mini Kit (Qiagen) was used to prepare genomic DNA for TCR sequencing. The analyses included just those samples that passed every quality control check. Sequences were derived from blood, sampled from a patient whose treatment included radiotherapy and nephrectomy. The chain was built from TRBV6-5 and TRBJ1-4; the D gene lacks a confident call. This clonotype was obtained from a woman between 65 and 79 years old with renal cell carcinoma. The CDR3 region reads CASSRGRATNEKLFF. The DNA reads as follows: TGTGCCAGCAGTCGCGGAAGGGCGACTAATGAAAAACTGTTTTTT.